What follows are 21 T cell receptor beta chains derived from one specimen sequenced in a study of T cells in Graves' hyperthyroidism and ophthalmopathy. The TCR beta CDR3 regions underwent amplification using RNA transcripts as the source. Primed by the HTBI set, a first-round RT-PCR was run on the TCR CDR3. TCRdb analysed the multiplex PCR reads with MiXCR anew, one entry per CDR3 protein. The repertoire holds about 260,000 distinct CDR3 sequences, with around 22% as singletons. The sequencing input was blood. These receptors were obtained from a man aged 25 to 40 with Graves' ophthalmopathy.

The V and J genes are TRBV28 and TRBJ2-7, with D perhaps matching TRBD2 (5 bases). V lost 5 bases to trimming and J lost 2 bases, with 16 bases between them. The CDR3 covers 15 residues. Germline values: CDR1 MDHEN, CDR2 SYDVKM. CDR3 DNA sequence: TGTGCCAGCAGTCCCTCGGGCGGGCCCCCCTACGAGCAGTACTTC. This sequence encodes CASSPSGGPPYEQYF.

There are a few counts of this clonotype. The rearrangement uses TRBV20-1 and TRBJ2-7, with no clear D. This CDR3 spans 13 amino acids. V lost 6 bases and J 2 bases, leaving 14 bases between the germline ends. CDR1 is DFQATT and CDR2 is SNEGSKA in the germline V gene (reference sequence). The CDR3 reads CSASTRNPYEQYF. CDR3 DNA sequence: TGCAGTGCCAGTACCAGGAACCCCTACGAGCAGTACTTC.

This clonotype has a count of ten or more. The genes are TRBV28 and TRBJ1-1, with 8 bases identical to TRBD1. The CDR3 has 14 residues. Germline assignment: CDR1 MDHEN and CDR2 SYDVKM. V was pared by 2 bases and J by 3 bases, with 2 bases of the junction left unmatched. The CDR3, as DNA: TGTGCCAGCAGTTTAACAGGGGGGTACACTGAAGCTTTCTTT. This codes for CASSLTGGYTEAFF. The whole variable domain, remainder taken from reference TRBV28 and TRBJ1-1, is DVKVTQSSRYLVKRTGEKVFLECVQDMDHENMFWYRQDPGLGLRLIYFSYDVKMKEKGDIPEGYSVSREKKERFSLILESASTNQTSMYLCASSLTGGYTEAFFGQGTRLTVV.

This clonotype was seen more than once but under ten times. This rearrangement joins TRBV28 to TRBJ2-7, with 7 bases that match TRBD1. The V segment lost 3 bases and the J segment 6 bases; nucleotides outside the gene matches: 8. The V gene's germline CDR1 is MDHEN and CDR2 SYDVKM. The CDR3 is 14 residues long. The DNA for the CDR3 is TGTGCCAGCAGTTTGGCGAGGGGGCTGGGCGAGCAGTACTTC. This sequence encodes CASSLARGLGEQYF.

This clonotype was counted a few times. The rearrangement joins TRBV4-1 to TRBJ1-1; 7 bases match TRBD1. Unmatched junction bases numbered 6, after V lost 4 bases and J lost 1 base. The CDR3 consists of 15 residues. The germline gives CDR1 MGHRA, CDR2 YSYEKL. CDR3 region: CASSLPGTENTEAFF. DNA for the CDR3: TGCGCCAGCAGCCTTCCCGGGACAGAGAACACTGAAGCTTTCTTT.

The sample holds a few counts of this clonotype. The chain's CDR3 is CSARGRLDYNEQFF. The DNA for the CDR3 is TGCAGTGCTAGAGGTCGACTAGACTACAATGAGCAGTTCTTC. The chain combines TRBV20-1 with TRBJ2-1; possible D gene TRBD2, 6 bases. CDR1 DFQATT and CDR2 SNEGSKA come from the germline V gene (reference sequence). Between the trimmed V and J ends, which lost 1 base and 3 bases, there was a span of 10 bases. This CDR3 has 14 amino acids.

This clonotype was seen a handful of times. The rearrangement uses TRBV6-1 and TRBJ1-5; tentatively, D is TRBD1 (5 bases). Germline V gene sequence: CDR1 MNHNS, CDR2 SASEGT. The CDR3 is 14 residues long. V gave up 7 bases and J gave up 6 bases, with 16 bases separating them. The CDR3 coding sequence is TGTGCCAGCACCCCTAGGGGTGGGGGTCAGCCCCAGCATTTT. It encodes CASTPRGGGQPQHF.

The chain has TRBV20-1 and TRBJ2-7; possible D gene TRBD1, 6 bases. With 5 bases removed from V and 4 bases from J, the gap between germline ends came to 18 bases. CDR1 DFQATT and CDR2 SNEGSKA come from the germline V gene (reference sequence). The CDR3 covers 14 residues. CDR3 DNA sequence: TGCAGTGCTTCAAGCTCGGGACAATTGTACGAGCAGTACTTC. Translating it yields CSASSSGQLYEQYF.

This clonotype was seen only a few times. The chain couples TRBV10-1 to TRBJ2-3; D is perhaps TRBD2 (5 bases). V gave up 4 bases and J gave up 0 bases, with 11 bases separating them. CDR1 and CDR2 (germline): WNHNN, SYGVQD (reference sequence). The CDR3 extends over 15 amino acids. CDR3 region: CASSGGQTSTDTQYF. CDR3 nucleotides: TGCGCCAGCAGTGGAGGGCAGACTAGCACAGATACGCAGTATTTT.

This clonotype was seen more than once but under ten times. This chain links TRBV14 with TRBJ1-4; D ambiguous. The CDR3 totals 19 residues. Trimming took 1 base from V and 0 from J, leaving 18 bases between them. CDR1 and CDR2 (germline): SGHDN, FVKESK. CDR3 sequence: CASSQGFTGATSTNEKLFF. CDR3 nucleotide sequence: TGTGCCAGCAGCCAAGGGTTTACGGGCGCGACCTCAACTAATGAAAAACTGTTTTTT.

The CDR3 bases are TGTGCCAGCAGCTTAGGGGGACTAGCGGGAGTGAACACCGGGGAGCTGTTTTTT. It is translated as CASSLGGLAGVNTGELFF. The V gene is TRBV7-9, the J gene TRBJ2-2, with TRBD2 matching over 14 bases. CDR1 and CDR2 from the germline V gene are SEHNR and FQNEAQ (reference sequence). J was trimmed by 1 base and V by 1 base; bases with no gene match: 2. The CDR3 is made up of 18 amino acids.

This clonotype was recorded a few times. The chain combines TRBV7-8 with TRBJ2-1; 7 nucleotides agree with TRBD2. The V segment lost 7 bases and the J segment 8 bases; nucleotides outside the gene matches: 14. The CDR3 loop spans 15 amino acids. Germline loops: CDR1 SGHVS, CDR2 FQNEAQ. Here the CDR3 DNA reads TGTGCCAGCAAACGAGAGCGGGAAATCACTTATGAGCAGTTCTTC. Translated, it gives CASKREREITYEQFF.

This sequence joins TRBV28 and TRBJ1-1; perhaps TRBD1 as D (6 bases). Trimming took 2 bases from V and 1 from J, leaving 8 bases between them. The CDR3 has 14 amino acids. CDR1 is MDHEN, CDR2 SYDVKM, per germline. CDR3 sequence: CASSLGDTNTEAFF. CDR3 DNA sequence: TGTGCCAGCAGTTTAGGGGACACGAACACTGAAGCTTTCTTT.

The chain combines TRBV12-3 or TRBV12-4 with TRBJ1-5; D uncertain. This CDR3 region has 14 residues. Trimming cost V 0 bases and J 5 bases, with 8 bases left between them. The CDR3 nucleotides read TGTGCCAGCAGTTTAGCGATCTTGGATCAGCCCCAGCATTTT. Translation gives CASSLAILDQPQHF.

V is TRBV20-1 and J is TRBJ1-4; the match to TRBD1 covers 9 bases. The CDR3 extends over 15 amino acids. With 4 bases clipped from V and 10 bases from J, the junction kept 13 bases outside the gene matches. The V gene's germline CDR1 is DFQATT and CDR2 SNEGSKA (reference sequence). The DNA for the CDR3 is TGCAGTGCTACTACAGGGGGCGCCGGGTCGGGAAAACTGTTTTTT. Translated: CSATTGGAGSGKLFF.

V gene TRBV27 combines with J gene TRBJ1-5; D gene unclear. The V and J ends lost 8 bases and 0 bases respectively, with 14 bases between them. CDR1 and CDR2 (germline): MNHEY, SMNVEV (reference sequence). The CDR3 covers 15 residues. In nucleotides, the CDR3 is TGTGCCAGCCGTGACCCTAGGGTTAGCAATCAGCCCCAGCATTTT. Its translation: CASRDPRVSNQPQHF.

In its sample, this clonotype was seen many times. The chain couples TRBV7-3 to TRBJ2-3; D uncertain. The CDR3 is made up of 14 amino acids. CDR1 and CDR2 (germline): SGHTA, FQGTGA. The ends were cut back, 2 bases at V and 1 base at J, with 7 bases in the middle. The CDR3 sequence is CASSLSSGTDTQYF. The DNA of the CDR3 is TGTGCCAGCAGCTTATCCAGCGGCACAGATACGCAGTATTTT. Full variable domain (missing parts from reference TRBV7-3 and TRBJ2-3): GAGVSQTPSNKVTEKGKYVELRCDPISGHTALYWYRQSLGQGPEFLIYFQGTGAADDSGLPNDRFFAVRPEGSVSTLKIQRTERGDSAVYLCASSLSSGTDTQYFGPGTRLTVL.

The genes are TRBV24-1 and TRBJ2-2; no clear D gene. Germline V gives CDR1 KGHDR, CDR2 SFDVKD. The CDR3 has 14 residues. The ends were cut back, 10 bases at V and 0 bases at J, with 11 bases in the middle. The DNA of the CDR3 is TGTGCCACAGCAACAGAATCGAACACCGGGGAGCTGTTTTTT. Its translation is CATATESNTGELFF.

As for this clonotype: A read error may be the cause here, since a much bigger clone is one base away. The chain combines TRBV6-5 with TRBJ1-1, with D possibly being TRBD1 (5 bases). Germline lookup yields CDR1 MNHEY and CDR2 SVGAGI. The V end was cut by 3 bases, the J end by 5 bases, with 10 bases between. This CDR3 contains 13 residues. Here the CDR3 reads CASSYKRGTEAFF. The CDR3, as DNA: TGTGCCAGCAGTTATAAGCGGGGGACTGAAGCTTTCTTT.

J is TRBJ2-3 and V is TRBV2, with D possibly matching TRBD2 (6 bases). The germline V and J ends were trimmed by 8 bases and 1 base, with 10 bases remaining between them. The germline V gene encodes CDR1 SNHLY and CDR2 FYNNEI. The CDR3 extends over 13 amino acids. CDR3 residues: CASPSGGTDTQYF. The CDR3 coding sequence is TGTGCCAGCCCGTCGGGGGGCACAGATACGCAGTATTTT.

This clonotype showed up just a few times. The CDR3 is CATSRVARGNTEAFF. The DNA of the CDR3 is TGTGCCACCAGCAGAGTTGCACGAGGGAACACTGAAGCTTTCTTT. This chain connects TRBV15 to TRBJ1-1, with D uncertain. Germline lookup yields CDR1 LNHNV and CDR2 YYDKDF (reference sequence). This CDR3 region has 15 residues. Trimming removed 1 base from V and 1 base from J, with 10 bases in between.